Following are 5 T cell receptor beta chains from one sample sequenced in a study of T-cell reconstitution after alpha-beta-depleted transplantation in children. Preparation of the TCRbeta library was carried out with unique molecular identifiers. TCRdb called the PCR reads again in MiXCR, with one record for every CDR3 protein. Of fewer than 400,000 distinct CDR3 sequences listed, around 21% are singletons. The sequenced sample was PBMCs from the stem cell graft donor, obtained from the stem cell graft. The origin of the receptors is a human donor who donated a stem cell graft to a child with acute myeloid leukemia.

This clonotype was observed many times. The chain links TRBV4-2 to TRBJ2-2; 14 positions agree with TRBD2. The CDR3 consists of 18 residues. The V and J ends lost 0 bases and 6 bases, in that order; junction bases with no gene match: 6. Germline V gives CDR1 LGHNA, CDR2 YNFKEQ. The CDR3 nucleotides are TGTGCCAGCAGCCAAGAAGAGGGACTAGCGGGAGAGGCCGGGGAGCTGTTTTTT. Amino acids: CASSQEEGLAGEAGELFF.

This chain joins TRBV9 and TRBJ2-7; a possible D gene is TRBD2 (6 bases). In germline, CDR1 is SGDLS, CDR2 YYNGEE. V was shortened by 4 bases and J by 0 bases, with 14 bases between the two germline ends. The CDR3 totals 15 residues. CDR3 sequence reads: CASSPAGTVSYEQYF. The CDR3 DNA reads TGTGCCAGCAGCCCTGCCGGGACTGTCTCCTACGAGCAGTACTTC.

This chain uses TRBV7-6 with TRBJ2-7, with D perhaps TRBD1 or TRBD2 (7 bases each). This CDR3 spans 15 amino acids. The V gene lost 1 base and the J gene lost 5 bases, with 15 bases spanning the gap. CDR1 and CDR2 (germline): SGHVS, FNYEAQ. The CDR3 loop reads CASSLEAGQLDEQYF. The CDR3 bases are TGTGCCAGCAGCTTAGAAGCGGGACAGTTGGACGAGCAGTACTTC. Drawing the rest from reference TRBV7-6 and TRBJ2-7, the complete variable domain is GAGVSQSPRYKVTKRGQDVALRCDPISGHVSLYWYRQALGQGPEFLTYFNYEAQQDKSGLPNDRFSAERPEGSISTLTIQRTEQRDSAMYRCASSLEAGQLDEQYFGPGTRLTVT.

The V and J genes are TRBV6-1 and TRBJ2-7; 13 nucleotides agree with TRBD2. Germline CDR1 reads MNHNS; CDR2 reads SASEGT. J gave up 6 bases and V 2 bases, and 4 bases lay outside the gene matches. The CDR3 has 15 residues. The CDR3 sequence is CASSERTSGGFEQYF. The CDR3, as DNA: TGTGCCAGCAGTGAAAGGACTAGCGGGGGCTTCGAGCAGTACTTC.

This clonotype was observed a handful of times. The chain uses TRBV4-3 and TRBJ2-1; D is uncertain. There are 13 residues in the CDR3. Germline V gene lookup returns CDR1 LGHNA and CDR2 YSLEER. Trimming took 0 bases from V and 9 from J, leaving 9 bases between them. CDR3: CASSQDRNGEQFF. The CDR3 DNA sequence: TGCGCCAGCAGCCAAGATCGGAACGGTGAGCAGTTCTTC.